The rows below give T cell receptor beta chains drawn from one sample of a study of T cells in Graves' hyperthyroidism and ophthalmopathy. In TCRdb, the multiplex PCR reads were re-called with MiXCR into one record per CDR3 protein. Among 35,000 or so distinct CDR3 sequences listed, around half were seen once. Sequenced: blood. Every receptor here comes from a man aged 40-55 years with Graves' ophthalmopathy. Both conserved end residues are part of each CDR3. A D gene is named only where the DNA matches it firmly. Expanded clones are given a class, and other clones once, few, many or no size at all.

TRBV11-2	TRBD2	TRBJ2-7	NA	TGTGCCAGCAACGGAGCTAGCGGGGGATACGAGCAGTACTTC	CASNGASGGYEQYF
TRBV7-2	NA	TRBJ1-5	NA	TGTGCCAGCAGCTTAGCGCTTGGGATTTCGGGTCAGCCCCAGCATTTT	CASSLALGISGQPQHF
TRBV13	NA	TRBJ2-2	NA	TGTGCCAGCAGCTTAGGACGCAACACCGGGGAGCTGTTTTTT	CASSLGRNTGELFF
TRBV20-1	NA	TRBJ2-3	NA	TGCAGTGCTCGGTCGGACAGCGATACGCAGTATTTT	CSARSDSDTQYF
TRBV9	NA	TRBJ2-7	NA	TGTGCCAGCAGCGTAGACCTAGAGCCCCTTTACGAGCAGTACTTC	CASSVDLEPLYEQYF
TRBV28	NA	TRBJ2-7	many	TGTGCCAGCAGGTCGACAGGATTGTCCTACGAGCAGTACTTC	CASRSTGLSYEQYF
TRBV28	NA	TRBJ1-5	many	TGTGCCAGCTACGACCCGAATCAGCCCCAGCATTTT	CASYDPNQPQHF
TRBV28	NA	TRBJ2-5	many	TGTGCCAGCAAGGGCAGGCCGCCCTACCAAGAGACCCAGTACTTC	CASKGRPPYQETQYF
TRBV6-4	NA	TRBJ2-1	NA	TGTGCCAGCAGTGCTGGGCTGGTGGCTAGCTTCTACAATGAGCAGTTCTTC	CASSAGLVASFYNEQFF
TRBV2	NA	TRBJ2-5	NA	TGTGCCAGCGGGGGGCGAGAGACCCAGTACTTC	CASGGRETQYF
TRBV2	NA	TRBJ1-6	medium-sized	TGTGCCAGCAGCTTTGACCGTTATAATTCACCCCTCCACTTT	CASSFDRYNSPLHF
TRBV9	NA	TRBJ1-5	many	TGTGCCAGCAGCGCAGATATAGGGGATCAGCCCCAGCATTTT	CASSADIGDQPQHF
TRBV2	NA	TRBJ2-7	once	TGTGCCAGCAGTCTGAGCAGCAACTACGAGCAGTACTTC	CASSLSSNYEQYF
TRBV5-6	NA	TRBJ2-7	NA	TGTGCCAGCAGCCTCGGGACGGACACCTACAAGCAGTACTTC	CASSLGTDTYKQYF
TRBV7-2	NA	TRBJ1-2	medium-sized	TGTGCCAGCAGCCAGACGGTTCGGGGTGGCTACACCTTC	CASSQTVRGGYTF
TRBV20-1	TRBD2	TRBJ2-3	NA	TGCAGTGCTACGGACCAGCGGGCTAGCGGGAGCACAGATACGCAGTATTTT	CSATDQRASGSTDTQYF
TRBV5-8	TRBD2	TRBJ2-1	many	TGTGCCAGCAGCTTGGGGGGACTAGCGGGAGAAAATGAGCAGTTCTTC	CASSLGGLAGENEQFF
TRBV2	TRBD1	TRBJ2-7	NA	TGTGCCAGCAGGGCCGGGACAGGGGGCCCCTACGAGCAGTACTTC	CASRAGTGGPYEQYF
TRBV24-1	NA	TRBJ2-7	medium-sized	TGTGCCACCAGTCCAGGTTCCTACGAGCAGTACTTC	CATSPGSYEQYF
TRBV20-1	NA	TRBJ1-5	medium-sized	TGCAGTGCTAGAGATGAAGGGGAAACTCAGCCCCAGCATTTT	CSARDEGETQPQHF
TRBV4-1	NA	TRBJ1-2	many	TGCGCCAGCAGCCAAGATAACCAGGGGAGCCTGGAGAATGGCTATGGCTACACCTTC	CASSQDNQGSLENGYGYTF
TRBV7-9	TRBD2	TRBJ2-7	NA	TGTGCCAGCAGCGTAGGACGACTAGCGGACTACGAGCAGTACTTC	CASSVGRLADYEQYF
TRBV28	TRBD1	TRBJ1-1	many	TGTGCCAGCAATAACAGGGGCTGGAACACTGAAGCTTTCTTT	CASNNRGWNTEAFF
TRBV6-2/TRBV6-3	TRBD1	TRBJ2-1	once	TGTGCCAGCAGTTTGGACAGGCCGACCTACATTGGGCAGTTCTTC	CASSLDRPTYIGQFF
TRBV12-3/TRBV12-4	TRBD2	TRBJ2-1	many	TGTGCCAGCAGCCGGACTAGCGGGAGGGCCGGGGGTGAGCAGTTCTTC	CASSRTSGRAGGEQFF
TRBV15	NA	TRBJ2-7	NA	TGTGCCACCAGCACCAACCGGGGCAGGTCAGGGGAGCAGTACTTC	CATSTNRGRSGEQYF
TRBV7-9	NA	TRBJ2-2	many	TGTGCCAGCAGCAGGGCCCCCTTCCGCTCCGGGGAGCTGTTTTTT	CASSRAPFRSGELFF
TRBV29-1	TRBD2	TRBJ2-1	NA	TGCAGCGTAGTCGGACTAGCGGGAGGTTCCTCCTACAATGAGCAGTTCTTC	CSVVGLAGGSSYNEQFF
TRBV6-5	NA	TRBJ2-7	NA	TGTGCCAGCAGTGAAGCGGGACAGGTCTACGAGCAGTACTTC	CASSEAGQVYEQYF
TRBV7-2	NA	TRBJ2-3	NA	TGTGCCAGCAGCTCGCCTAGCAATACAATTAGCACAGATCCGCAGTATTTT	CASSSPSNTISTDPQYF
TRBV5-1	NA	TRBJ1-4	NA	TGCGACAGCAGCTTGGTACAGAATGAAAAACTGTTTTTT	CDSSLVQNEKLFF
TRBV25-1	NA	TRBJ1-2	NA	TGTGCCAGCGGTGAATATAAGGGGGAAAGGTCCGGCTACACCTTC	CASGEYKGERSGYTF
TRBV19	TRBD1	TRBJ2-7	many	TGTGCCAGTAGCAAACCGGGACAGGGAGGGGACGAGCAGTACTTC	CASSKPGQGGDEQYF
TRBV9	TRBD1	TRBJ1-2	many	TGTGCCAGCAGCGCCGGGACAGGGGGCTATGGCTACACCTTC	CASSAGTGGYGYTF
TRBV3-1	TRBD1	TRBJ2-5	many	TGTGCCAGCAGCCCGACAGGGGGTGAAGAGACCCAGTACTTC	CASSPTGGEETQYF
TRBV5-4	NA	TRBJ2-6	many	TGTGCCAGCAGCCCGCAGCAGCTCGGGGCCAACGTCCTGACTTTC	CASSPQQLGANVLTF
TRBV27	NA	TRBJ1-4	NA	TGTGCCAGCAGTTACTCGGGGGGAGGTGAAAAACTGTTTTTT	CASSYSGGGEKLFF
TRBV5-4	TRBD1	TRBJ1-2	NA	TGTGCCAGCAGCCGGGGACAGGGCGATGGAAACACCTTC	CASSRGQGDGNTF